Described below is a single T cell receptor beta chain sequence and its context. Its target is unknown. Time point given: approximately 12 months of natalizumab therapy. The control group, sampled over time, had multiple sclerosis, received natalizumab and did not develop PML. In germline, CDR1 is SQVTM, CDR2 ANQGSEA. V was cut by 5 bases and J by 1 base, with 8 bases left in between. CDR3 length: 12 amino acids. Assay used: immunoSEQ multiplex PCR; TCRdb lists only in-frame clones, some missing. Of roughly 29,000 clones listed, around 89% were seen once; the top ten hold under 1.5%. The data belong to a study of multiple sclerosis patients with progressive multifocal leukoencephalopathy. Study findings and constraints: TRBV and TRBJ usage showed no common pattern when PML developed.

The sample here was PBMCs, taken from a patient treated with natalizumab. This TCR was recovered from a human donor with multiple sclerosis. The chain is built from TRBV29-1 and TRBJ1-1; the D is unclear. CDR3 sequence (DNA): TGCAGCGTTTTTCAGCCGAACACTGAAGCTTTCTTT. Translating it yields CSVFQPNTEAFF.